The clone carrying this T cell receptor beta chain has ten or more counts. This entry belongs to a study of early T cells in non-severe SARS-CoV-2 infection. In TCRdb, the 5' RACE reads were re-called with MiXCR into one record per CDR3 protein. The sample lists 35,000 to 40,000 distinct CDR3 sequences; 5.8% were seen once. This receptor was identified in an adult who was a healthcare worker with PCR-confirmed SARS-CoV-2 infection or an uninfected control (not recorded which). Source material: whole blood.

CDR3 coding DNA: TGTGCCAGCAGCTTAGGACAGTCCGAAGCTTTCTTT. Translating it yields CASSLGQSEAFF. This chain connects TRBV11-2 to TRBJ1-1; D is possibly TRBD1 (5 bases). Between the trimmed V and J ends, which lost 1 base and 8 bases, there was a span of 8 bases. The CDR3 contains 12 residues. Germline-derived CDR1 and CDR2 are SGHAT and FQNNGV.